These T cell receptor beta chains were read from a single sample in a study of OX40 agonist ivuxolimab in advanced cancers. Here immunoSEQ multiplex PCR was the method, and the copy in TCRdb shows in-frame clones only, minus some. Among under 50,000 clones listed, 85% to 90% were seen once. Sequencing used CD4+ or CD8+ T cells sorted from blood, obtained in a trial of the OX40 agonist ivuxolimab. These receptor sequences come from an adult with an advanced solid tumor such as melanoma, head and neck, liver or kidney cancer. Both conserved end residues are part of each CDR3. A D gene is named only where the DNA matches it firmly. Clone size, where shown, is once, few, many, or a class for clones that have expanded.

size,D,V,J,CDR3,DNA
NA,NA,TRBV29-1,TRBJ2-5,CSVWAYQETQYF,TGCAGCGTTTGGGCGTACCAAGAGACCCAGTACTTC
NA,NA,TRBV7-8,TRBJ1-5,CASSSGTGYSNQPQHF,TGTGCCAGCAGCTCGGGGACTGGATATAGCAATCAGCCCCAGCATTTT
once,TRBD1,TRBV6-5,TRBJ2-7,CASSYVRDRGTYEQYF,TGTGCCAGCAGTTACGTCCGGGACAGGGGAACCTACGAGCAGTACTTC
NA,NA,TRBV5-1,TRBJ1-4,CASSLGRLTNEKLFF,TGCGCCAGCAGCTTGGGTAGATTAACTAATGAAAAACTGTTTTTT
once,TRBD1,TRBV2,TRBJ1-5,CASSEARVGTGRNQPQHF,TGTGCCAGCAGTGAAGCGAGAGTAGGGACAGGCCGCAATCAGCCCCAGCATTTT
NA,NA,TRBV18,TRBJ2-3,CASSPSTGTDTQYF,TGTGCCAGCTCACCTTCGACTGGCACAGATACGCAGTATTTT
NA,TRBD2,TRBV19,TRBJ2-2,CASRKSGGWGTGELFF,TGTGCCAGTAGAAAGAGCGGGGGGTGGGGCACCGGGGAGCTGTTTTTT
NA,NA,TRBV15,TRBJ2-7,CATSRDSENYEQYF,TGTGCCACCAGCAGAGATAGTGAAAACTACGAGCAGTACTTC
NA,NA,TRBV11-3,TRBJ2-3,CASSGATDTQYF,TGTGCCAGCAGTGGGGCCACAGATACGCAGTATTTT
NA,TRBD1,TRBV6-6,TRBJ2-7,CASGTGYYEQYF,TGTGCCAGTGGGACAGGGTACTACGAGCAGTACTTC
NA,NA,TRBV7-8,TRBJ1-1,CASSSTSDWGTEAFF,TGTGCCAGCAGCTCAACGTCCGATTGGGGCACTGAAGCTTTCTTT
once,NA,TRBV19,TRBJ2-2,CASSTNLGTGELFF,TGTGCCAGTAGTACCAATCTAGGAACCGGGGAGCTGTTTTTT
NA,TRBD1,TRBV4-1,TRBJ1-2,CASSHAHRGSNGYTF,TGCGCCAGCAGCCATGCTCACAGGGGGTCCAATGGCTACACCTTC
NA,NA,TRBV7-9,TRBJ2-3,CASSSGLLGTDTQYF,TGTGCCAGCAGCTCTGGACTTTTGGGCACAGATACGCAGTATTTT
NA,TRBD1,TRBV11-1,TRBJ2-3,CASSPGDRSTDTQYF,TGTGCCAGCAGCCCAGGGGACAGAAGCACAGATACGCAGTATTTT
few,NA,TRBV28,TRBJ1-1,CASSFRPLEAFF,TGTGCCAGCAGTTTTCGGCCCCTTGAAGCTTTCTTT
NA,TRBD2,TRBV2,TRBJ2-2,CASSEAWTSANTGELFF,TGTGCCAGCAGTGAAGCATGGACTAGCGCGAACACCGGGGAGCTGTTTTTT
once,TRBD1,TRBV28,TRBJ1-5,CASSTRQGVTHSNQPQHF,TGTGCCAGCAGTACTCGACAGGGGGTCACCCATAGCAATCAGCCCCAGCATTTT
few,NA,TRBV7-6,TRBJ2-3,CASSLSLAEIIRSTDTQYF,TGTGCCAGCAGCTTATCTCTAGCAGAAATAATTCGTAGCACAGATACGCAGTATTTT
NA,TRBD1,TRBV7-9,TRBJ1-4,CASSTTGVNEKLFF,TGTGCCAGCAGTACCACAGGGGTTAATGAAAAACTGTTTTTT
NA,NA,TRBV27,TRBJ1-3,CASSSITGPSTIYF,TGTGCCAGCAGTTCAATTACCGGACCTAGCACCATATATTTT
few,TRBD1,TRBV27,TRBJ2-7,CASSVGTGSFYEQYF,TGTGCCAGCAGTGTCGGGACAGGGAGTTTCTACGAGCAGTACTTC
NA,NA,TRBV5-6,TRBJ2-7,CASSSGYEQYF,TGTGCCAGCAGTTCCGGATACGAGCAGTACTTC
NA,NA,TRBV6-5,TRBJ2-2,CASSLSGAGTGELFF,TGTGCCAGCAGTTTATCAGGGGCTGGCACCGGGGAGCTGTTTTTT
NA,NA,TRBV23-1,TRBJ1-3,CASSRAWNSAGNTIYF,TGCGCCAGCAGTCGGGCATGGAACTCCGCTGGAAACACCATATATTTT
NA,TRBD2,TRBV6-5,TRBJ2-3,CASSLGGGTDTQYF,TGTGCCAGCTCCCTGGGGGGGGGCACAGATACGCAGTATTTT
NA,NA,TRBV27,TRBJ2-7,CASSLAGPSYEQYF,TGTGCCAGCAGTTTAGCGGGTCCCTCCTACGAGCAGTACTTC
NA,NA,TRBV7-9,TRBJ2-4,CASSPPRAGENIQYF,TGTGCCAGCAGCCCCCCGCGTGCAGGGGAAAACATTCAGTACTTC
few,NA,TRBV29-1,TRBJ1-1,CSVSRDMNTEAFF,TGCAGCGTTTCCAGGGATATGAACACTGAAGCTTTCTTT
NA,TRBD2,TRBV5-1,TRBJ2-7,CASSLEGGSGEQYF,TGCGCCAGCAGCTTGGAGGGCGGGAGCGGGGAGCAGTACTTC
few,NA,TRBV9,TRBJ1-1,CASSLRSMNTEAFF,TGTGCCAGCAGCCTCCGTTCAATGAACACTGAAGCTTTCTTT
NA,TRBD1,TRBV4-1,TRBJ1-4,CASSQRQGSNEKLFF,TGCGCCAGCAGTCAGAGACAGGGGTCTAATGAAAAACTGTTTTTT
NA,NA,TRBV6-5,TRBJ2-3,CASSYRVTDTQYF,TGTGCCAGCAGTTACAGGGTGACAGATACGCAGTATTTT
NA,NA,TRBV7-9,TRBJ1-1,CASSPDRSSEAFF,TGTGCCAGCAGCCCCGACAGGTCTTCTGAAGCTTTCTTT
few,NA,TRBV5-6,TRBJ2-7,CASSAGTAPLNYEQYF,TGTGCCAGCAGCGCAGGGACGGCTCCCCTCAACTACGAGCAGTACTTC
NA,NA,TRBV9,TRBJ2-7,CASSVAGPSYEQYF,TGTGCCAGCAGCGTAGCAGGACCATCCTACGAGCAGTACTTC
NA,TRBD1,TRBV19,TRBJ1-1,CASWDRMMNTEAFF,TGTGCCAGCTGGGACAGAATGATGAACACTGAAGCTTTCTTT
NA,NA,TRBV28,TRBJ2-2,CASSLWAGNTGELFF,TGTGCCAGCAGTTTATGGGCAGGGAACACCGGGGAGCTGTTTTTT
NA,NA,TRBV6-5,TRBJ2-1,CASSYSPTGPEQFF,TGTGCCAGCAGTTACTCACCAACGGGACCTGAGCAGTTCTTC
NA,TRBD2,TRBV27,TRBJ2-1,CASTLPASGRISDEQFF,TGTGCCAGCACCCTACCCGCTAGCGGGAGGATCAGCGATGAGCAGTTCTTC